Below, 12 T cell receptor beta chains from the same sample are listed, as sequenced in a study of radiotherapy plus CTLA-4 blockade in lung cancer. Generated by immunoSEQ multiplex PCR, the TCRdb table keeps only in-frame clones and is missing some. The table has some 110,000 clones, around 84% seen once; the top ten hold less than 4%. The material sequenced was peripheral blood, taken from a patient treated with radiotherapy plus ipilimumab. These receptors came from a human donor with non-small cell lung cancer that progressed on radiotherapy plus ipilimumab. Some clones in this sample may be carry-over from other donors' samples.

The chain employs TRBV7-2 and TRBJ1-5; D is possibly TRBD1 (5 bases). The CDR3 totals 15 residues. From germline, CDR1 is SGHTA and CDR2 FQGNSA. Deletions cut 0 bases from V and 1 base from J, with 7 bases between. In DNA form, the CDR3 reads TGTGCCAGCAGCTTAGCAGGGGTAAGCAATCAGCCCCAGCATTTT. It yields the protein CASSLAGVSNQPQHF.

This clone was seen only a few times. The rearrangement joins TRBV5-4 to TRBJ2-5; possibly TRBD1 for D (6 bases). The V gene lost 4 bases and the J gene lost 5 bases, with 12 bases spanning the gap. The CDR3 runs to 13 residues. Looked up from germline, CDR1 is SGHNT and CDR2 is YYREEE (reference sequence). CDR3 amino acids: CASSLQGSETQYF. The CDR3 DNA reads as TGTGCCAGCAGCCTACAGGGAAGCGAGACCCAGTACTTC.

The rearrangement links TRBV18 to TRBJ1-2; no reliable D call. The germline gives CDR1 KGHSH, CDR2 LQKENI. V was clipped by 3 bases and J by 2 bases, with 13 bases between them. This CDR3 is built from 15 residues. In DNA form, the CDR3 reads TGTGCCAGCTCACCTGTCCGGGAAAGGAACTATGGCTACACCTTC. Protein sequence: CASSPVRERNYGYTF.

The gene calls are TRBV7-9 and TRBJ1-4, with TRBD1 identical over 10 bases. In germline, CDR1 is SEHNR, CDR2 FQNEAQ (reference sequence). V gave up 4 bases and J gave up 8 bases; unmatched junction bases: 4. This CDR3 spans 14 amino acids. CDR3 sequence reads: CASSSGTGDEKLFF. CDR3 nucleotide sequence: TGTGCCAGCAGCTCCGGGACAGGGGACGAAAAACTGTTTTTT. Looking up the rest from reference TRBV7-9 and TRBJ1-4 gives the full variable domain: DTGVSQNPRHKITKRGQNVTFRCDPISEHNRLYWYRQTLGQGPEFLTYFQNEAQLEKSRLLSDRFSAERPKGSFSTLEIQRTEQGDSAMYLCASSSGTGDEKLFFGSGTQLSVL.

The chain employs TRBV5-1 and TRBJ1-2, with D tentatively TRBD1 (6 bases). Trimming left V 2 bases short and J 8 bases short, with 19 bases between. Germline assignment: CDR1 SGHRS and CDR2 YFSETQ. The CDR3 spans 15 residues. The CDR3 sequence is CASSLRQSGENGYTF. The CDR3 nucleotides are TGCGCCAGCAGCTTACGGCAATCAGGGGAGAACGGCTACACCTTC.

The CDR3 DNA reads as TGTGCCAGCAGCCAATATGCCGGGACAGGGGGAGAGACCCAGTACTTC. This codes for CASSQYAGTGGETQYF. The J gene is TRBJ2-5, the V gene TRBV4-2; 11 bases are a match to TRBD1. V dropped 2 bases and J dropped 4; count of bases not matched to a gene: 6. The germline CDR1 and CDR2 sequences are LGHNA and YNFKEQ. CDR3 length: 16 amino acids.

V and J are TRBV6-1 and TRBJ2-1, with 10 bases identical to TRBD2. The CDR3 runs to 18 residues. With 3 bases clipped from V and 8 bases from J, the junction kept 16 bases outside the gene matches. The V gene's germline CDR1 is MNHNS and CDR2 SASEGT. The chain's CDR3 is CASSERLRSGGARDEQFF. DNA for the CDR3: TGTGCCAGCAGTGAGAGGCTACGAAGCGGGGGGGCCAGGGATGAGCAGTTCTTC.

The CDR3: CASSYSWTDYYEQYF. For the CDR3, the DNA is TGTGCCAGCAGTTACTCCTGGACAGATTATTACGAGCAGTACTTC. The chain employs TRBV6-5 and TRBJ2-7; possible D gene TRBD1, 6 bases. There are 15 residues in the CDR3. The ends were cut back, 0 bases at V and 4 bases at J, with 13 bases in the middle. Germline V gives CDR1 MNHEY, CDR2 SVGAGI.

The chain has TRBV28 and TRBJ1-2, with D possibly TRBD1 on 5 matching bases. The V gene's germline CDR1 is MDHEN and CDR2 SYDVKM. The V and J ends lost 7 bases and 4 bases respectively, with 25 bases between them. The CDR3 has 17 amino acids. DNA of the CDR3: TGTGCCAGCACCGCCCCTCGGGGGTCGAAGCCGACCTATGGCTACACCTTC. Its protein is CASTAPRGSKPTYGYTF.

The rearrangement uses TRBV28 and TRBJ1-1, with 7 bases aligning to TRBD1. CDR1 and CDR2 from the germline V gene are MDHEN and SYDVKM. V shed 7 bases and J 3 bases; nucleotides not matched to a gene: 11. This CDR3 spans 15 amino acids. CDR3 DNA: TGTGCCAGCACCAGACAGGGAAAGGCGGACACTGAAGCTTTCTTT. The encoded protein is CASTRQGKADTEAFF.

The table lists this clone with a count of one. The chain combines TRBV29-1 with TRBJ2-1; 8 nucleotides line up with TRBD2. CDR3 length: 16 amino acids. The germline V gene has CDR1 SQVTM and CDR2 ANQGSEA. V was pared by 2 bases and J by 0 bases, with 6 bases of the junction left unmatched. Written as DNA, the CDR3 is TGCAGCGTTGAATTTGGAGCGGGGGCCTCCTACAATGAGCAGTTCTTC. Protein sequence: CSVEFGAGASYNEQFF.

This sequence joins TRBV9 and TRBJ1-5; 8 nucleotides match TRBD1. V shed 2 bases and J 9 bases; nucleotides not matched to a gene: 10. The CDR3 loop spans 15 amino acids. CDR1 is SGDLS, CDR2 YYNGEE, per germline. The CDR3: CASSVSDRVEGPQHF. The CDR3 nucleotides read TGTGCCAGCAGCGTGTCGGACAGGGTGGAGGGGCCCCAGCATTTT.